The following is a T cell receptor (beta chain) sequence with its context. Sequencing used immunoSEQ multiplex PCR; TCRdb keeps in-frame clones, though not all of them. Here the sample spans about 40,000 clones, 92% being singletons. The trim removed 5 bases at V and 1 base at J, leaving 7 bases unmatched. This CDR3 spans 15 amino acids. Germline assignment: CDR1 LGHDT and CDR2 YNNKEL (reference sequence). This record comes from a study of control samples from healthy donors and cancer patients. The receptor was isolated from a woman in her forties or fifties in good health. The chain employs TRBV3-1 (or the pseudogene TRBV3-2) and TRBJ2-7; TRBD1 matches at 8 bases. Sequencing used blood. CDR3 nucleotide sequence: TGTGCCAGCAGCTGCCAGGACAGGGTGTCCTACGAGCAGTACTTC. Protein product: CASSCQDRVSYEQYF.